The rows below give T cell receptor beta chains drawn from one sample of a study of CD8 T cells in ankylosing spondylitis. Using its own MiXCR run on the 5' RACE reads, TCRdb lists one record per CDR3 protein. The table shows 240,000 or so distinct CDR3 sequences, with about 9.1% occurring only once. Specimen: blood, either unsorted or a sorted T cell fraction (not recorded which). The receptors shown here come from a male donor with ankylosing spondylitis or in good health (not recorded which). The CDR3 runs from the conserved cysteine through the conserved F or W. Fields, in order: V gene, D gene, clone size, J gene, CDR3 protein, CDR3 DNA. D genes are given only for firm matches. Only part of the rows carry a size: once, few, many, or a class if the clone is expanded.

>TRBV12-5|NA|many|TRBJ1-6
CASAEDRYSPLHF
TGTGCTAGTGCCGAGGACAGATATTCACCCCTCCACTTT
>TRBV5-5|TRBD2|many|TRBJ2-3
CASSLMSGASTDTQYF
TGTGCCAGCAGCCTGATGAGCGGGGCTAGCACAGATACGCAGTATTTT
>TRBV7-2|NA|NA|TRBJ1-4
CASSLMAGTGEKLFF
TGTGCCAGCAGCTTAATGGCGGGAACAGGGGAAAAACTGTTTTTT
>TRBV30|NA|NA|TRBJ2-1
CAWTAPVGAGLNNEQFF
TGTGCCTGGACCGCCCCGGTCGGTGCGGGGCTGAACAATGAGCAGTTCTTC
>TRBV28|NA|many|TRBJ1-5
CASTNGRSNQPQHF
TGTGCCAGCACGAATGGGAGGAGCAATCAGCCCCAGCATTTT
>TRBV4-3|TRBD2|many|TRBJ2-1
CASSQDSLAGGPLNEQFF
TGCGCCAGCAGCCAAGATTCGCTAGCGGGGGGGCCGTTGAATGAGCAGTTCTTC
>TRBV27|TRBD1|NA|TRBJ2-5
CASSPLTGEETQYF
TGTGCCAGCAGTCCCCTGACAGGGGAGGAGACCCAGTACTTC
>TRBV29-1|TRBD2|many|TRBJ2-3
CSVDFARGGGTQYF
TGCAGCGTTGATTTCGCTCGGGGGGGCGGTACGCAGTATTTT
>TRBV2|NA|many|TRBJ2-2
CASSEGQANGELFF
TGTGCCAGCAGTGAAGGACAGGCGAACGGGGAGCTGTTTTTT
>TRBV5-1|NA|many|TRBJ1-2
CASSFTGRGDGYTF
TGCGCCAGCAGCTTTACAGGCCGGGGCGATGGCTACACCTTC
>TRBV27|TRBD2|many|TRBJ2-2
CASSVTSGLTGELFF
TGTGCCAGCAGTGTGACTAGCGGGTTAACCGGGGAGCTGTTTTTT
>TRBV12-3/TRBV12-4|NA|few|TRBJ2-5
CASSPEAGAGETQYF
TGTGCCAGCAGCCCGGAGGCAGGGGCTGGAGAGACCCAGTACTTC
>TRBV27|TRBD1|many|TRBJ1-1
CASSSRQGGYTEAFF
TGTGCCAGCAGTTCCCGACAGGGAGGCTACACTGAAGCTTTCTTT
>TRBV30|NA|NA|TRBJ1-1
CAWSDGQNTEAFF
TGTGCCTGGAGTGACGGACAGAACACTGAAGCTTTCTTT
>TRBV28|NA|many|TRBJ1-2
CASGLEDAFYGYTF
TGTGCCAGCGGCCTAGAGGACGCATTTTATGGCTACACCTTC
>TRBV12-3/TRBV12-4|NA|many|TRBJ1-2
CASSPLEAAGGYTF
TGTGCCAGCAGTCCCCTCGAGGCGGCCGGGGGCTACACCTTC
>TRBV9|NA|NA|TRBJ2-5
CASSPSTGMETQYF
TGTGCCAGCAGCCCCTCGACGGGAATGGAGACCCAGTACTTC
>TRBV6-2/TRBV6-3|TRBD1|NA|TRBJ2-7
CASSYSLTGNEQYF
TGTGCCAGCAGTTACTCCTTGACAGGGAACGAGCAGTACTTC
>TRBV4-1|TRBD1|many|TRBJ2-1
CASSQENRGHEQFF
TGCGCCAGCAGCCAAGAAAACAGGGGGCATGAGCAGTTCTTC
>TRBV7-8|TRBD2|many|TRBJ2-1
CASSSQGLAEIYNEQFF
TGTGCCAGCAGCTCACAAGGACTAGCGGAGATCTACAATGAGCAGTTCTTC
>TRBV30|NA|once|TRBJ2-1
CAWSLMGLGEQFF
TGTGCCTGGAGTTTGATGGGGTTGGGTGAGCAGTTCTTC
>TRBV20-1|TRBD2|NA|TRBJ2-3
CSAPDTSGRGSTDTQYF
TGCAGTGCTCCTGATACTAGCGGGAGGGGTAGCACAGATACGCAGTATTTT
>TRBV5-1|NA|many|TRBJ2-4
CASSFGQTLAKNIQYF
TGCGCCAGCAGCTTTGGACAGACCTTAGCCAAAAACATTCAGTACTTC
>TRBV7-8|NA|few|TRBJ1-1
CASSLGRLGARPTEAFF
TGTGCCAGCAGCCTAGGGCGGTTGGGGGCTAGACCCACTGAAGCTTTCTTT
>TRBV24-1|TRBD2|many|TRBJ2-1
CATGWAGDIDEQFF
TGTGCCACCGGGTGGGCGGGAGATATCGATGAGCAGTTCTTC
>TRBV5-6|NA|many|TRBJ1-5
CASSLAGRRNQPQHF
TGTGCCAGCAGCTTGGCCGGCCGACGAAATCAGCCCCAGCATTTT
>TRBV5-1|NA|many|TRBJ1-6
CASSLGQINSPLHF
TGCGCCAGCAGCTTGGGACAGATTAATTCACCCCTCCACTTT
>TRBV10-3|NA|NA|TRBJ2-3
CAISEGRGLDTQYF
TGTGCCATCAGTGAGGGGAGAGGCCTAGATACGCAGTATTTT
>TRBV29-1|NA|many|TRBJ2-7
CSVSRAGGEQYF
TGCAGCGTTTCTAGAGCGGGCGGTGAGCAGTACTTC
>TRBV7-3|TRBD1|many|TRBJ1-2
CASSDLDRGEYGYTF
TGTGCCAGCAGCGACCTGGACAGGGGAGAGTATGGCTACACCTTC
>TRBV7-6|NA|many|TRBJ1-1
CASSLGEGYTEAFF
TGTGCCAGCAGCTTAGGGGAGGGATACACTGAAGCTTTCTTT
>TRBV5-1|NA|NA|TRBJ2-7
CASSLETALEQYF
TGCGCCAGCAGCTTGGAGACAGCTCTGGAGCAGTACTTC
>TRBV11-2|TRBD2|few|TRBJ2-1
CASSSWPSGRTSSYNEQFF
TGTGCCAGCAGCTCTTGGCCTAGCGGGAGGACGAGCTCCTACAATGAGCAGTTCTTC
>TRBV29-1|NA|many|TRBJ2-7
CSGVTDNTNEQYF
TGCAGCGGGGTGACAGATAATACGAACGAGCAGTACTTC
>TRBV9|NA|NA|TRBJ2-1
CASSVWDNGAYEQFF
TGTGCCAGCAGCGTATGGGACAACGGGGCATATGAGCAGTTCTTC
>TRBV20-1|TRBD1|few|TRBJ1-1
CSARPDRVTEAFF
TGCAGTGCTCGCCCCGACAGGGTTACTGAAGCTTTCTTT
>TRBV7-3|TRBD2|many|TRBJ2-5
CASSLRGPREYSGPQETQYF
TGTGCCAGCAGCTTACGAGGGCCCCGCGAGTATAGCGGGCCTCAAGAGACCCAGTACTTC
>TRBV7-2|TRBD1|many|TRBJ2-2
CASSKQGLNTGELFF
TGTGCCAGCAGCAAACAGGGGTTGAACACCGGGGAGCTGTTTTTT
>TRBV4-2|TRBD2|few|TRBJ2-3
CASSSGLAGGPGTDTQYF
TGTGCCAGCAGCTCCGGACTAGCGGGAGGGCCGGGCACAGATACGCAGTATTTT
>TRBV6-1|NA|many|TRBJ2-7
CASRPEWETTYEQYF
TGTGCCAGCAGGCCGGAATGGGAGACTACCTACGAGCAGTACTTC
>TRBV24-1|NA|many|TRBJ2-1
CATSLLPGGEQFF
TGTGCCACCAGTCTACTCCCCGGCGGTGAGCAGTTCTTC
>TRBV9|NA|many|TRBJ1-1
CASSVRDMNTEAFF
TGTGCCAGCAGCGTAAGGGATATGAACACTGAAGCTTTCTTT
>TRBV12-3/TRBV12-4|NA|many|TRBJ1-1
CASSLKGNTEAFF
TGTGCCAGCAGCTTAAAGGGGAACACTGAAGCTTTCTTT
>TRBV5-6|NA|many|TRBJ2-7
CASSFETGYEQYF
TGTGCCAGCAGCTTCGAAACAGGGTACGAGCAGTACTTC
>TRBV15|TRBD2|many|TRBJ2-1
CATSREREPYNEQFF
TGTGCCACCAGCAGAGAGCGGGAGCCCTACAATGAGCAGTTCTTC
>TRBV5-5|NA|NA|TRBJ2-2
CASSFQVTGPNTGELFF
TGTGCCAGCAGCTTCCAGGTAACAGGGCCGAACACCGGGGAGCTGTTTTTT
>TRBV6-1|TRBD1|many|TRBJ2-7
CASSERGTGLYEQYF
TGTGCCAGCAGTGAAAGGGGGACAGGGTTGTACGAGCAGTACTTC
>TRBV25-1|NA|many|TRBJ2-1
CASSEGRGPSYNEQFF
TGTGCCAGCAGTGAAGGAAGGGGACCCTCCTACAATGAGCAGTTCTTC
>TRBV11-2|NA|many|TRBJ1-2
CASSALRGGSYGYTF
TGTGCCAGCAGCGCCCTTAGGGGTGGCTCCTATGGCTACACCTTC
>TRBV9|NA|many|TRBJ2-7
CASSLTGIPNEQYF
TGTGCCAGCAGCTTAACAGGGATCCCCAACGAGCAGTACTTC
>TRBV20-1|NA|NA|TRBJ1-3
CSAGPGTGSGNTIYF
TGCAGTGCTGGACCCGGGACCGGCTCTGGAAACACCATATATTTT